The 9 T cell receptor beta chains reported below all come from one sample, sequenced in a study of blood T cell repertoires in COVID-19. Only in-frame clones appear in the TCRdb table, and some are missing; sequencing was by immunoSEQ multiplex PCR. The sample holds 150,000 to 200,000 clones, 86% seen once. Sample: peripheral blood. The receptors here all came from a man between 70 and 80 years old with acute or convalescent COVID-19.

This clone was counted a single time. The J gene is TRBJ1-4, the V gene TRBV7-8; 11 bases are a match to TRBD1. The V gene end was trimmed by 5 bases and the J gene end by 7 bases; junction bases not matched to a gene: 9. CDR3 length: 16 amino acids. Germline CDR1 reads SGHVS; CDR2 reads FQNEAQ. The CDR3 sequence is CASSTRTGGAGEKLFF. For the CDR3, the DNA is TGTGCCAGCAGCACGCGGACAGGGGGCGCCGGTGAAAAACTGTTTTTT.

The chain employs TRBV2 and TRBJ1-2; a weak D match, TRBD1 (6 bases). There are 14 residues in the CDR3. V was pared by 7 bases and J by 8 bases, with 20 bases between. Germline CDR1 SNHLY, CDR2 FYNNEI. The CDR3 bases are TGTGCCAGCATTATCAAATGGGGGCGCGGGGGCTACACCTTC. Protein sequence: CASIIKWGRGGYTF. Based on the CDR3 plus reference TRBV2 and TRBJ1-2, the full variable domain is EPEVTQTPSHQVTQMGQEVILRCVPISNHLYFYWYRQILGQKVEFLVSFYNNEISEKSEIFDDQFSVERPDGSNFTLKIRSTKLEDSAMYFCASIIKWGRGGYTFGSGTRLTVV.

CDR3 bases: TGTGCCAGCAGTCTCGGGGGGGAGGGGACCCAGTACTTC. Its protein is CASSLGGEGTQYF. V gene TRBV27 combines with J gene TRBJ2-5, with 8 bases identical to TRBD2. The V segment lost 5 bases and the J segment 7 bases; nucleotides outside the gene matches: 6. The CDR3 totals 13 residues. In germline, CDR1 is MNHEY, CDR2 SMNVEV (reference sequence).

This chain uses TRBV10-1 with TRBJ1-4; D uncertain. Per germline, CDR1 WNHNN and CDR2 SYGVQD (reference sequence). The V gene lost 5 bases and the J gene lost 7 bases, with 20 bases spanning the gap. This CDR3 is built from 16 residues. The CDR3 bases are TGCGCCAGCAGTCCTTGCGTGGGCCAGATGACTGAAAAACTGTTTTTT. It translates to CASSPCVGQMTEKLFF.

CDR3 sequence: CASRYDWGSVEQFF. As DNA, the CDR3 is TGTGCCAGCAGATACGACTGGGGCAGCGTTGAGCAGTTCTTC. The J gene is TRBJ2-1, the V gene TRBV2; D is possibly TRBD1 (5 bases). Between the trimmed V and J ends, which lost 6 bases and 9 bases, there was a span of 18 bases. Per the germline V gene, CDR1 is SNHLY and CDR2 is FYNNEI. This CDR3 has 14 amino acids.

This clone appeared a single time. J is TRBJ2-5 and V is TRBV27, with a weak D call TRBD2 (5 bases). Germline V lookup: CDR1 MNHEY, CDR2 SMNVEV (reference sequence). The CDR3 consists of 17 residues. The V gene lost 5 bases and the J gene lost 4 bases, with 23 bases spanning the gap. The CDR3 DNA reads as TGTGCCAGCAGTCCCCGGGCCGGACCCGCGGGTGGAGAGACCCAGTACTTC. Translated: CASSPRAGPAGGETQYF.

The chain recombines TRBV7-9 with TRBJ1-4; 12 bases fit TRBD1. Trimming took 4 bases from V and 3 from J; bases not matched to a gene: 9. The germline CDR1 and CDR2 sequences are SEHNR and FQNEAQ (reference sequence). CDR3 length: 18 amino acids. CDR3 in amino acids: CASSWGPGQGAANEKLFF. As DNA, the CDR3 is TGTGCCAGCAGCTGGGGACCGGGACAGGGGGCGGCTAATGAAAAACTGTTTTTT.

The rearrangement uses TRBV4-2 and TRBJ1-1; D might be TRBD1 (5 bases). Germline V gene sequence: CDR1 LGHNA, CDR2 YNFKEQ. The CDR3 is made up of 14 amino acids. With 3 bases removed from V and 5 bases from J, the gap between germline ends came to 13 bases. Written as DNA, the CDR3 is TGTGCCAGCAGCCAGACCGGGGGTGGTACTGAAGCTTTCTTT. Translated: CASSQTGGGTEAFF.

V usage is TRBV5-1 and J usage is TRBJ1-1; tentative D call: TRBD1 (5 bases). CDR1 SGHRS and CDR2 YFSETQ come from the germline V gene. The CDR3 loop spans 15 amino acids. V was cut by 2 bases and J by 4 bases, with 15 bases left in between. CDR3 DNA sequence: TGCGCCAGCAGCTTAATGGGGCAGGGTGGCACTGAAGCTTTCTTT. It translates to CASSLMGQGGTEAFF. Using reference TRBV5-1 and TRBJ1-1 for the parts outside the CDR3, the full variable domain is KAGVTQTPRYLIKTRGQQVTLSCSPISGHRSVSWYQQTPGQGLQFLFEYFSETQRNKGNFPGRFSGRQFSNSRSEMNVSTLELGDSALYLCASSLMGQGGTEAFFGQGTRLTVV.